The next 24 T cell receptor beta chains were all read from a single sample in a study of T cells in Graves' hyperthyroidism and ophthalmopathy (dated by TCRdb to the late 2010s). Libraries were made using multiplex PCR. The reads were generated on an Illumina HiSeq 2000. The TCR beta CDR3 regions were amplified from the RNA transcripts. For the first round of RT-PCR on the TCR CDR3, the HTBI primer set was used together with the Qiagen OneStep RT-PCR kit. The public reads were reanalyzed by TCRdb: fastp trimming at Q25, MiXCR alignment, in-frame beta chains only. Each CDR3 protein gets just one entry, which takes the most common genes and DNA from the rows behind it. The sample records roughly 380,000 distinct CDR3 sequences, approximately 15% of which are singletons. The ten largest clones represent 11% of the sample. Sample: blood. The receptors were gathered from a woman aged 60 to 75 with Graves' hyperthyroidism.

This clonotype has at least ten counts. This chain uses TRBV7-9 with TRBJ2-5, with D maybe TRBD1 (6 bases). The CDR3 runs 15 residues. V was clipped by 0 bases and J by 1 base, with 9 bases between them. The germline V gene has CDR1 SEHNR and CDR2 FQNEAQ (reference sequence). The CDR3 DNA reads TGTGCCAGCAGCTTAGCGACAGGAGCCCAAGAGACCCAGTACTTC. It specifies CASSLATGAQETQYF.

V and J are TRBV10-2 and TRBJ1-2, with D possibly TRBD1 on 5 matching bases. With 8 bases removed from V and 5 bases from J, the gap between germline ends came to 15 bases. Germline loops: CDR1 WSHSY, CDR2 SAAADI. The CDR3 is 13 residues long. In nucleotides, the CDR3 is TGCGCCAGCGGAAGCAGGGCGGGGTATGGCTACACCTTC. Encoded protein: CASGSRAGYGYTF.

This CDR3 reads CSAPLWGESGDTQYF. The CDR3, as DNA: TGCAGTGCTCCCCTATGGGGGGAGTCAGGAGATACGCAGTATTTT. J is TRBJ2-3 and V is TRBV20-1; possible D gene TRBD2, 6 bases. The CDR3 is 15 amino acids. V lost 5 bases and J 5 bases, leaving 20 bases between the germline ends. Per germline, CDR1 DFQATT and CDR2 SNEGSKA (reference sequence).

This clonotype was seen a single time. This rearrangement joins TRBV18 to TRBJ1-2; tentatively, D is TRBD1 (5 bases). Between the trimmed V and J ends, which lost 6 bases and 8 bases, there was a span of 19 bases. The length of the CDR3 is 14 residues. The germline V gene has CDR1 KGHSH and CDR2 LQKENI. CDR3 coding DNA: TGTGCCAGCTCCCCTCCGGGACCACCTGTGGGCTACACCTTC. It yields the protein CASSPPGPPVGYTF.

This clonotype was recorded a few times. The CDR3 region has the DNA TGTGCCAGTAGTTCAGGGCAATTTCCCCTCAATGAGCAGTTCTTC. Translating gives CASSSGQFPLNEQFF. V gene TRBV19 combines with J gene TRBJ2-1; D perhaps matches TRBD1 (5 bases). In germline, CDR1 is LNHDA, CDR2 SQIVND (reference sequence). Trimming cost V 5 bases and J 6 bases, with 17 bases left between them. The CDR3 runs 15 residues.

This clonotype was found many times. The rearrangement links TRBV3-1 to TRBJ2-7; 11 bases line up with TRBD1. CDR3 length equals 14 residues. CDR1 is LGHDT and CDR2 is YNNKEL in the germline V gene (reference sequence). V gave up 6 bases and J gave up 4 bases; unmatched junction bases: 5. The CDR3 DNA reads TGTGCCAGCAGTCTGGACAGGGGGCGTTACGAGCAGTACTTC. It translates to CASSLDRGRYEQYF.

At least ten counts were recorded for this clonotype. The J gene is TRBJ2-7, the V gene TRBV5-1; the D gene is possibly TRBD1 (5 bases). Germline V CDR1 and CDR2: SGHRS, YFSETQ. With 0 bases removed from V and 2 bases from J, the gap between germline ends came to 12 bases. The CDR3 has 15 amino acids. Here the CDR3 DNA reads TGCGCCAGCAGCTTGGGGGGCGCCCCAGCCTACGAGCAGTACTTC. Amino acid sequence: CASSLGGAPAYEQYF. Based on the CDR3 plus reference TRBV5-1 and TRBJ2-7, the full variable domain is KAGVTQTPRYLIKTRGQQVTLSCSPISGHRSVSWYQQTPGQGLQFLFEYFSETQRNKGNFPGRFSGRQFSNSRSEMNVSTLELGDSALYLCASSLGGAPAYEQYFGPGTRLTVT.

The V call is TRBV5-1, the J call TRBJ1-4, with 8 bases that match TRBD1. CDR1 SGHRS and CDR2 YFSETQ come from the germline V gene. The V gene end was trimmed by 3 bases and the J gene end by 7 bases; junction bases not matched to a gene: 11. This CDR3 region has 16 residues. The CDR3, as DNA: TGCGCCAGCAGCTCAACTGGACAGGGCAGGTTTGAAAAACTGTTTTTT. Translated: CASSSTGQGRFEKLFF.

This clonotype was counted ten times or more. The chain combines TRBV7-9 with TRBJ2-7; 12 bases match TRBD2. The V segment lost 8 bases and the J segment 0 bases; nucleotides outside the gene matches: 11. The CDR3 totals 17 residues. CDR1 is SEHNR, CDR2 FQNEAQ, per germline (reference sequence). DNA of the CDR3: TGTGCCAGCGGGGGGCTAGCGGGAGGGCGAAACTCCTACGAGCAGTACTTC. It codes for CASGGLAGGRNSYEQYF.

This clonotype was seen many times. This chain connects TRBV3-1 to TRBJ1-1; no clear D gene. The CDR3 contains 15 residues. The V gene's germline CDR1 is LGHDT and CDR2 YNNKEL (reference sequence). Between the trimmed V and J ends, which lost 4 bases and 0 bases, there was a span of 12 bases. The DNA of the CDR3 is TGTGCCAGCAGCCCAAGCGGTGCAGTGAACACTGAAGCTTTCTTT. Translated, it gives CASSPSGAVNTEAFF.

This clonotype was observed at least ten times. The chain joins TRBV6-1 to TRBJ2-5; the D is unclear. V was trimmed by 7 bases and J by 2 bases, leaving 17 bases between them. The CDR3 spans 15 residues. Germline assignment: CDR1 MNHNS and CDR2 SASEGT. The CDR3 DNA follows: TGTGCCAGCAATGCCGGTCCAATCCTACAAGAGACCCAGTACTTC. Translated: CASNAGPILQETQYF.

This clonotype was counted at least ten times. V and J are TRBV27 and TRBJ2-1; 7 nucleotides line up with TRBD2. There are 15 residues in the CDR3. Germline CDR1 reads MNHEY; CDR2 reads SMNVEV (reference sequence). The V segment lost 6 bases and the J segment 5 bases; nucleotides outside the gene matches: 10. CDR3 region: CASSPAVAGDNEQFF. The CDR3 nucleotides are TGTGCCAGCAGCCCTGCCGTTGCGGGAGACAATGAGCAGTTCTTC.

This chain joins TRBV19 and TRBJ2-7, with D maybe TRBD2 (6 bases). Trimming stripped 4 bases from V and 5 bases from J, with 15 bases between. CDR1 is LNHDA, CDR2 SQIVND, per germline (reference sequence). CDR3 length equals 14 residues. The CDR3 DNA reads as TGTGCCAGTAGTACTAACTCGGGAGTCCACGAGCAGTACTTC. Encoded protein: CASSTNSGVHEQYF.

This clonotype occurred many times. The chain combines TRBV2 with TRBJ2-3; TRBD2 aligns across 8 bases. The CDR3 is made up of 15 amino acids. V was pared by 3 bases and J by 3 bases, with 5 bases of the junction left unmatched. CDR1 SNHLY and CDR2 FYNNEI come from the germline V gene. CDR3 sequence reads: CASSDATGGTDTQYF. The CDR3 region has the DNA TGTGCCAGCAGTGACGCGACGGGGGGGACAGATACGCAGTATTTT.

Regarding this clonotype: An end of the junction differs from the germline gene, which may be a read error. The chain has TRBV28 and TRBJ2-1; D call uncertain. The CDR3 is 11 residues long. CDR1 and CDR2 from the germline V gene are MDHEN and SYDVKM. CDR3 amino acids: CASVTYNEQLF. DNA of the CDR3: TGTGCCAGCGTTACCTACAATGAGCAGCTCTTC.

This clonotype was detected many times. The V gene is TRBV7-6, the J gene TRBJ2-3; TRBD1 is a possible D gene (6 bases). The CDR3 loop spans 13 amino acids. The V and J ends lost 5 bases and 9 bases respectively, with 15 bases between them. Germline values: CDR1 SGHVS, CDR2 FNYEAQ. The CDR3 nucleotides read TGTGCCAGCAGCACACAGGGTATTGCGACGCAGTATTTT. Its protein product is CASSTQGIATQYF.

For this clonotype: Lacking the conserved final phenylalanine or tryptophan, this CDR3 likely reflects a read error. The chain combines TRBV24-1 with TRBJ2-3; D is ambiguous. Germline V gives CDR1 KGHDR, CDR2 SFDVKD. V was cut by 5 bases and J by 5 bases, with 7 bases left in between. This CDR3 spans 12 amino acids. CDR3 sequence reads: CATSATQDTQYL. The CDR3 coding sequence is TGTGCCACCAGTGCCACCCAAGATACGCAGTATCTT.

This clonotype was observed at least ten times. Here the CDR3 reads CASSQWRASGSHEQFF. CDR3 coding DNA: TGTGCCAGCAGCCAATGGAGGGCTAGCGGGAGTCATGAGCAGTTCTTC. The V call is TRBV3-1, the J call TRBJ2-1, with 10 bases fitting TRBD2. V shed 2 bases and J 8 bases; nucleotides not matched to a gene: 9. The CDR3 runs 16 residues. The germline V gene has CDR1 LGHDT and CDR2 YNNKEL (reference sequence).

This clonotype was seen at least ten times. The chain carries TRBV27 and TRBJ2-1; TRBD2 matches at 15 bases. The CDR3 spans 15 residues. Germline CDR1 reads MNHEY; CDR2 reads SMNVEV (reference sequence). Germline trimming cut 6 bases from V and 12 bases from J; bases unmatched to any gene: 9. The CDR3 spells CASRGGLAGGIAQFF. The CDR3 DNA sequence: TGTGCCAGCAGGGGGGGACTAGCGGGAGGCATAGCGCAGTTCTTC.

This clonotype was recorded at least ten times. The chain carries TRBV27 and TRBJ1-1, with unresolved D. This CDR3 contains 15 residues. Germline CDR1 MNHEY, CDR2 SMNVEV (reference sequence). The V end lost 6 bases, the J end lost 1 base, and 15 bases lay between the germline ends. CDR3 protein: CASSPEGRRNTEAFF. CDR3 in DNA: TGTGCCAGCAGCCCAGAAGGACGGAGGAACACTGAAGCTTTCTTT.

This clonotype came up a few times. The chain carries TRBV5-8 and TRBJ2-5; D is unclear. Trimming left V 2 bases short and J 1 base short, with 3 bases between. The germline V gene has CDR1 SGHTS and CDR2 YDEGEE. The CDR3 sequence is 12 residues long. In DNA form, the CDR3 reads TGTGCCAGCAGCTTCACCCAAGAGACCCAGTACTTC. It specifies CASSFTQETQYF.

This clonotype has at least ten counts. The chain is built from TRBV5-8 and TRBJ2-5; 14 bases line up with TRBD2. The J segment lost 4 bases and the V segment lost 3 bases, leaving 11 bases of the junction unmatched. The CDR3 has 18 residues. Germline CDR1 SGHTS, CDR2 YDEGEE. In DNA, the CDR3 is TGTGCCAGCAGCTCCCCCGGGACTAGCGGGAGAGGGGGAGAGACCCAGTACTTC. Translating gives CASSSPGTSGRGGETQYF. Combining the CDR3 with reference TRBV5-8 and TRBJ2-5 gives the whole variable domain EAGVTQSPTHLIKTRGQQATLRCSPISGHTSVYWYQQALGLGLQFLLWYDEGEERNRGNFPPRFSGRQFPNYSSELNVNALELEDSALYLCASSSPGTSGRGGETQYFGPGTRLLVL.

This clonotype turned up a few times. V and J are TRBV27 and TRBJ1-3, with 8 bases lining up with TRBD1. CDR3 length equals 16 residues. Germline V gene data show CDR1 as MNHEY and CDR2 as SMNVEV (reference sequence). The junction had 8 bases not matched to a gene; V was cut back by 7 bases and J by 0 bases. The CDR3 reads CASTTGTGLSGNTIYF. The CDR3 DNA is TGTGCCAGCACAACAGGGACAGGCCTCTCTGGAAACACCATATATTTT.

Comment on this clonotype: Being one base from a much bigger clone, this may be a read error. The chain links TRBV20-1 to TRBJ2-7; 9 nucleotides line up with TRBD2. The CDR3 extends over 14 amino acids. The V segment lost 3 bases and the J segment 7 bases; nucleotides outside the gene matches: 10. The germline V gene has CDR1 DFQATT and CDR2 SNEGSKA (reference sequence). The CDR3 sequence is CSASIGLAINEQYF. In DNA, the CDR3 is TGCAGTGCTAGTATAGGACTAGCGATCAATGAGCAGTACTTC.